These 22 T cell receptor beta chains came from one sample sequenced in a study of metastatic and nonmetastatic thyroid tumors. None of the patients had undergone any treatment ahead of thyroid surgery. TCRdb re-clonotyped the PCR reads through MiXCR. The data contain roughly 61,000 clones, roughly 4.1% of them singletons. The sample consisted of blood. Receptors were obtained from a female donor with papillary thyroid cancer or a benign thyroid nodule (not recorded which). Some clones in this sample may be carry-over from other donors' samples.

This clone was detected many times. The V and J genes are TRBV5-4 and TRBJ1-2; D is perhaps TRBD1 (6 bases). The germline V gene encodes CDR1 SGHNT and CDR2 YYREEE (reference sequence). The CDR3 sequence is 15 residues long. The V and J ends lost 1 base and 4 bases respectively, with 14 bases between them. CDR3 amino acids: CASSLPGGARYGYTF. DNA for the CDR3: TGTGCCAGCAGCTTGCCGGGGGGCGCACGCTATGGCTACACCTTC.

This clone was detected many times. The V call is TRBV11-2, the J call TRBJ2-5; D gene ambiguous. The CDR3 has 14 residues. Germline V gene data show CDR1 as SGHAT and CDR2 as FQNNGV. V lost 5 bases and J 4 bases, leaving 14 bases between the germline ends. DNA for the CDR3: TGTGCCAGCAGCCAATGGGCAGGACCAGAGACCCAGTACTTC. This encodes CASSQWAGPETQYF.

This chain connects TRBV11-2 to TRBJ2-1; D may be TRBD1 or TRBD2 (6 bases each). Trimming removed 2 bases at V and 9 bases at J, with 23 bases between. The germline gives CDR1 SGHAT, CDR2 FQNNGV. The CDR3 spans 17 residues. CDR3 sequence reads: CASSLSPGAASDLEQFF. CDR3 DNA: TGTGCCAGCAGCTTAAGCCCGGGGGCGGCTTCTGACCTTGAGCAGTTCTTC.

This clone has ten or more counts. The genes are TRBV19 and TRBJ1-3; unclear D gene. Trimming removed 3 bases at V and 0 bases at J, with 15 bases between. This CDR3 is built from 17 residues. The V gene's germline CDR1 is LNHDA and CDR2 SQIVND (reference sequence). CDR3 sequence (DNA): TGTGCCAGTAGTATTTTAGGACGGCTGAGCTCTGGAAACACCATATATTTT. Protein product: CASSILGRLSSGNTIYF.

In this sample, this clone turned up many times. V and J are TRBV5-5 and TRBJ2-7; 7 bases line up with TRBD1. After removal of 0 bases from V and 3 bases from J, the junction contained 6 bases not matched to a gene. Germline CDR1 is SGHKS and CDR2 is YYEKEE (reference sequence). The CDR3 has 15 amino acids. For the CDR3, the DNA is TGTGCCAGCAGCTTGGAGCCTCGACAGGGCTACGAGCAGTACTTC. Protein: CASSLEPRQGYEQYF.

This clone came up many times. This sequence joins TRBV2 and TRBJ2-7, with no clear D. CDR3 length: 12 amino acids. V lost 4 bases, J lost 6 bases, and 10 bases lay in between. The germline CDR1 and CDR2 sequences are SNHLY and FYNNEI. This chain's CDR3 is CASSVQQTEQYF. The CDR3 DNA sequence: TGTGCCAGCAGTGTACAACAGACCGAGCAGTACTTC.

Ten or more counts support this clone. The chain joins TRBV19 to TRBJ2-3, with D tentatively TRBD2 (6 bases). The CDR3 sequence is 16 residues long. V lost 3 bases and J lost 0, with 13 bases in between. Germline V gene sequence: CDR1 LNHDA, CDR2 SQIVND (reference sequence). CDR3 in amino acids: CASSILSGTSTDTQYF. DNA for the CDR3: TGTGCCAGTAGTATTTTATCTGGGACTAGCACAGATACGCAGTATTTT.

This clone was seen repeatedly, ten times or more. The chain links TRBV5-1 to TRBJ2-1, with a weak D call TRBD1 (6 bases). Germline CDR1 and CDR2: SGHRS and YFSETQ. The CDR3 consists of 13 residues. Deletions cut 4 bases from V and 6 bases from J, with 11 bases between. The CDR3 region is CASSPRGANEQFF. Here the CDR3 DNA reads TGCGCCAGCAGCCCCAGGGGAGCCAATGAGCAGTTCTTC.

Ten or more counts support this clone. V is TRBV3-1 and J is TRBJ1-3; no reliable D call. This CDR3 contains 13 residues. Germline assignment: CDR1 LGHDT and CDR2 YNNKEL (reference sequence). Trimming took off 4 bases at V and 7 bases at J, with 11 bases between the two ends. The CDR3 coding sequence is TGTGCCAGCAGCCTCTCACGTGGGAACACCATATATTTT. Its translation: CASSLSRGNTIYF.

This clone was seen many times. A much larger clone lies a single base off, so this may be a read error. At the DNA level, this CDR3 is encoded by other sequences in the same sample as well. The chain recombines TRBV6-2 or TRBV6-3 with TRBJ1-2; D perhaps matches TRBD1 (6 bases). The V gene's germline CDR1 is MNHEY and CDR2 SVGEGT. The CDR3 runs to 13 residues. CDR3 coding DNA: TGTGCCAGCCGGCCGGACAGCAACTATGGCTATACCTTC. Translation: CASRPDSNYGYTF.

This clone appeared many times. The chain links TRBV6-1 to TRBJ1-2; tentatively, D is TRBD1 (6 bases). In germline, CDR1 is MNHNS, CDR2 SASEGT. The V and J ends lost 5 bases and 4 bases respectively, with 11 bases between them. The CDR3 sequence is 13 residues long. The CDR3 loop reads CASSSTGLYGYTF. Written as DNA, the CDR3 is TGTGCCAGCAGTTCAACAGGGCTCTATGGCTACACCTTC.

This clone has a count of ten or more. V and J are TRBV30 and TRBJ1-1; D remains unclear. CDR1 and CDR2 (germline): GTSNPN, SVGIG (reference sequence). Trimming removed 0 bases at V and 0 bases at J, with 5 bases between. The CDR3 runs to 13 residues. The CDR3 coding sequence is TGTGCCTGGAGTGTTGACATGAACACTGAAGCTTTCTTT. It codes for CAWSVDMNTEAFF.

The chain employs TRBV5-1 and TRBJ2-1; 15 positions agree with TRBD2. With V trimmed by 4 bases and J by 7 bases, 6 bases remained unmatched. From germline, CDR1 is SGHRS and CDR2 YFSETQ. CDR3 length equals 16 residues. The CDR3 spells CASSPRTSGRGNEQFF. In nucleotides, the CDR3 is TGCGCCAGCAGCCCACGGACTAGCGGGAGGGGTAATGAGCAGTTCTTC. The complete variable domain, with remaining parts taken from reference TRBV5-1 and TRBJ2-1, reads KAGVTQTPRYLIKTRGQQVTLSCSPISGHRSVSWYQQTPGQGLQFLFEYFSETQRNKGNFPGRFSGRQFSNSRSEMNVSTLELGDSALYLCASSPRTSGRGNEQFFGPGTRLTVL.

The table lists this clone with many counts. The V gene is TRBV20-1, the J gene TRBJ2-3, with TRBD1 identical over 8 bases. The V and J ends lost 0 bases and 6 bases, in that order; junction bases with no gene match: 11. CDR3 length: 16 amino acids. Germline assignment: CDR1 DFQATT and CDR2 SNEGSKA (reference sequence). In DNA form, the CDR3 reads TGCAGTGCTAGAGACTACAGGGGGACCTACGCGGATACGCAGTATTTT. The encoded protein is CSARDYRGTYADTQYF.

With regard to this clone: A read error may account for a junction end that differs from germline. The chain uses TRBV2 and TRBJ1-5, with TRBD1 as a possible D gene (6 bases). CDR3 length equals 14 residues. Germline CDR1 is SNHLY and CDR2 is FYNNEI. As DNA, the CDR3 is TGTGCCAGCAGATCAGACAGGATAGGACAGCCCCAGCAGTTT. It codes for CASRSDRIGQPQQF.

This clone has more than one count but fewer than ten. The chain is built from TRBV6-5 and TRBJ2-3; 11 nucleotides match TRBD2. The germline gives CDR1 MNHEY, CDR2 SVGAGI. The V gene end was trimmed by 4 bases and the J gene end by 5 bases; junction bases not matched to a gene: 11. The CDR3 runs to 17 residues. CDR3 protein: CASSSTIAGGGVDTQYF. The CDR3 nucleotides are TGTGCCAGCAGTTCCACGATAGCGGGAGGGGGAGTAGATACGCAGTATTTT.

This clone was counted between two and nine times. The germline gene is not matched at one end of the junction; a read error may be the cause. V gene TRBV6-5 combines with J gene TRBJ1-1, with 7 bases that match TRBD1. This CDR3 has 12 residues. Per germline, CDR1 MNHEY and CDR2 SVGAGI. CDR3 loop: CASSHTGVESFF. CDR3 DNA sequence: TGTGCTAGCAGTCACACAGGGGTGGAATCTTTCTTT.

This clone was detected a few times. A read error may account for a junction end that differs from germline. CDR3 in DNA: TGTGCCAGCATTTCAAGCCCAGGGGCCACCGGAGAGCTGTTTTTT. It specifies CASISSPGATGELFF. The chain has TRBV27 and TRBJ2-2; D is perhaps TRBD1 (6 bases). Per germline, CDR1 MNHEY and CDR2 SMNVEV (reference sequence). The CDR3 is 15 amino acids.

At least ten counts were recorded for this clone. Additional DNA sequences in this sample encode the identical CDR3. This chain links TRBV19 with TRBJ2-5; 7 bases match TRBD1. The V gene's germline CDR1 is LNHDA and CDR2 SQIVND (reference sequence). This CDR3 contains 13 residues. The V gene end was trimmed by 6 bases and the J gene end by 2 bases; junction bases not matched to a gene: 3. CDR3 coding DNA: TGTGCCAGTAGCCGACAGGGACAAGAGACCCAGTACTTC. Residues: CASSRQGQETQYF.

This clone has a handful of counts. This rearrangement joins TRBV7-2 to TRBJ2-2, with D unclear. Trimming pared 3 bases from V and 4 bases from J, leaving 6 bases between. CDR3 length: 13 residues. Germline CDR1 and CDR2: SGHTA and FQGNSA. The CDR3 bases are TGTGCCAGCAGCTTGATGGCCACCGGGGAGCTGTTTTTT. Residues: CASSLMATGELFF.

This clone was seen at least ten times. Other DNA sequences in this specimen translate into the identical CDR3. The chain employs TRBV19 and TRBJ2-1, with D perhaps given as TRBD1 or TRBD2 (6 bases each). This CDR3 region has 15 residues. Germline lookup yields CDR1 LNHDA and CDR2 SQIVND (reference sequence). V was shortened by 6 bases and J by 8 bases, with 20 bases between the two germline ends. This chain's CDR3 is CASSVGGSSQHEQFF. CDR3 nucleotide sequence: TGTGCCAGTAGCGTCGGGGGCTCATCTCAGCATGAGCAGTTCTTC. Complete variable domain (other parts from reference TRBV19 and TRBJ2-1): DGGITQSPKYLFRKEGQNVTLSCEQNLNHDAMYWYRQDPGQGLRLIYYSQIVNDFQKGDIAEGYSVSREKKESFPLTVTSAQKNPTAFYLCASSVGGSSQHEQFFGPGTRLTVL.

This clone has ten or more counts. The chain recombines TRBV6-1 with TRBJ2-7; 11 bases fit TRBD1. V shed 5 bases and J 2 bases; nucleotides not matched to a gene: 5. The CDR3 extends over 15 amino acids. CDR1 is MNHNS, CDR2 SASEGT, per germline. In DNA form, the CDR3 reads TGTGCCAGCAGTTCTCCGGGACAGGGGGCCTACGAGCAGTACTTC. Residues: CASSSPGQGAYEQYF.